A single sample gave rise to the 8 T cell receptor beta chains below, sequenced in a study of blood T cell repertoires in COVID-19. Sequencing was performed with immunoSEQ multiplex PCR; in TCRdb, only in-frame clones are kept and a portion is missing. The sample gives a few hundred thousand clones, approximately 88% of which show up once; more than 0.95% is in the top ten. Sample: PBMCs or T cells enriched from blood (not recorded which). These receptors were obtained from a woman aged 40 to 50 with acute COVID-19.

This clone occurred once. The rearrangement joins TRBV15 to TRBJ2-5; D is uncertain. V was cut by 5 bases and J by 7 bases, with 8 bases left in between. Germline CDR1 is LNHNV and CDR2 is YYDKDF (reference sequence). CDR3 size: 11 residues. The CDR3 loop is CATSGHRTQYF. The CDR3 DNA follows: TGTGCCACCAGCGGCCATCGGACCCAGTACTTC.

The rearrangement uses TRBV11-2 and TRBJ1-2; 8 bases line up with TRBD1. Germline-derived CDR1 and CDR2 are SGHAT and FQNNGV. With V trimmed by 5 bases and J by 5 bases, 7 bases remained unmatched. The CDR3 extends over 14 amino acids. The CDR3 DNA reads TGTGCCAGCAGCAATAACAGGGGGGAGTATGGCTACACCTTC. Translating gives CASSNNRGEYGYTF.

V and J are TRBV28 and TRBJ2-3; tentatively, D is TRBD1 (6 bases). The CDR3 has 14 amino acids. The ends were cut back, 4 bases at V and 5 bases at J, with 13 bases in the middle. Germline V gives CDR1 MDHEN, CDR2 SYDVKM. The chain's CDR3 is CASSYSQGRDTQYF. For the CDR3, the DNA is TGTGCCAGCAGTTACAGCCAGGGGCGAGATACGCAGTATTTT.

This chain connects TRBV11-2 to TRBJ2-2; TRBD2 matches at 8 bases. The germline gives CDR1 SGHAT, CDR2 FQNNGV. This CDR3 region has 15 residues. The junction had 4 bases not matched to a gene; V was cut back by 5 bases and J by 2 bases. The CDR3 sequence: CASSRSGANTGELFF. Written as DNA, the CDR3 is TGTGCCAGCAGCCGTAGCGGGGCCAACACCGGGGAGCTGTTTTTT.

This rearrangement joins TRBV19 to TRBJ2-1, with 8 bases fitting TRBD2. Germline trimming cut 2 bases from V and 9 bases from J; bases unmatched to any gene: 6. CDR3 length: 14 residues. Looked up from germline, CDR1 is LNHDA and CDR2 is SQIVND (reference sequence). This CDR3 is CASSIMAGGGEQFF. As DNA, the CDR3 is TGTGCCAGTAGTATAATGGCGGGAGGAGGTGAGCAGTTCTTC.

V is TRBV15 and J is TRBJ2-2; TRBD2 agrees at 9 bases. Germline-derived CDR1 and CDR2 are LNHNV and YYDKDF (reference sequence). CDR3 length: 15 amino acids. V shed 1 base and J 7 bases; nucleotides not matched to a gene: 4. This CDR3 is CATSRVASGNGELFF. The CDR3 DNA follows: TGTGCCACCAGCAGAGTGGCTAGCGGGAACGGGGAGCTGTTTTTT.

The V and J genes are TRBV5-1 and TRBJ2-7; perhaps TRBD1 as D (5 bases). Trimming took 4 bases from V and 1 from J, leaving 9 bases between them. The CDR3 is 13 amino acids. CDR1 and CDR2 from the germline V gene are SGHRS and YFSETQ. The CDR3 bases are TGCGCCAGCAGCACGCAGGGATCCTACGAGCAGTACTTC. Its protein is CASSTQGSYEQYF.

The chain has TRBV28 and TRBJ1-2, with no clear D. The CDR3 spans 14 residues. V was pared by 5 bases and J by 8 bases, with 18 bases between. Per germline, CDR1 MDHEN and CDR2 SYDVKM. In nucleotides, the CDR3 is TGTGCCAGCAGTACTCCACCTGATCCTAGCGGCTACACCTTC. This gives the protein CASSTPPDPSGYTF.